The clone carrying this T cell receptor (beta chain) came up a few times. The sample comes from a study of human T cells and chemical hapten exposure. The library tagged each cDNA molecule with unique molecular identifiers. Each CDR3 protein is one row after TCRdb ran MiXCR on the RACE reads. This table holds about 84,000 distinct CDR3 sequences, roughly a tenth found once. Described time point: patch test 2, 6 weeks after DPC sensitization. Indicated treatment: therapeutic diphenylcyclopropenone sensitization with weekly scalp DPC. In every case, blood was obtained before the patch test was applied. The CDR3 is made up of 15 amino acids. With 6 bases removed from V and 3 bases from J, the gap between germline ends came to 15 bases.

This specimen consisted of whole blood, obtained in connection with sensitization to the hapten diphenylcyclopropenone (DPC). The clonotype comes from a woman in her 50s with alopecia areata. Some clones in this sample may be carry-over from other donors' samples. This sequence joins TRBV12-3 or TRBV12-4 and TRBJ1-5; no firm D call. DNA for the CDR3: TGTGCCAGCAGCCCGGTTGCAGGCAACAATCAGCCCCAGCATTTT. Translated, it gives CASSPVAGNNQPQHF.